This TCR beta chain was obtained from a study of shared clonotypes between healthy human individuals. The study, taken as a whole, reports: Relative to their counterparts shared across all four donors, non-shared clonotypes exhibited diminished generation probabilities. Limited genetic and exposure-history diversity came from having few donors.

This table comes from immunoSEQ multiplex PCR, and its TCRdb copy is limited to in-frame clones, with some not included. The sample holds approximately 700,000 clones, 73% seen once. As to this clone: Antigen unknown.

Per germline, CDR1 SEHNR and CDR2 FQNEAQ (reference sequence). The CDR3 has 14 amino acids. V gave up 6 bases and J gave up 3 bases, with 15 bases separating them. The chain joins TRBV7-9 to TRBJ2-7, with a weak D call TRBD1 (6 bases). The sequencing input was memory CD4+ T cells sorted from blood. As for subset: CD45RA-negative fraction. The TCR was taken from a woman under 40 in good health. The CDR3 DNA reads TGTGCCAGCAGTGGCGCCCAGGGGAGCTACGAGCAGTACTTC. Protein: CASSGAQGSYEQYF.